The 9 T cell receptor beta chains presented below share a single source sample, sequenced in a study of cytomegalovirus exposure and HLA in healthy donors. Researchers ran the PCR with 60 Vbeta and 13 Jbeta primers. Here immunoSEQ multiplex PCR was the method, and the copy in TCRdb shows in-frame clones only, minus some. The sample holds 60,000 to 70,000 clones, about four fifths seen once. Sequencing was carried out using PBMCs. The receptors here all came from a young woman in good health and CMV-seronegative.

The chain couples TRBV18 to TRBJ2-7; 7 positions match TRBD1. The CDR3 consists of 13 residues. Germline CDR1 reads KGHSH; CDR2 reads LQKENI. V gave up 2 bases and J gave up 7 bases; unmatched junction bases: 5. CDR3 amino acids: CASSPGQEVEQYF. CDR3 bases: TGTGCCAGCTCACCAGGACAGGAGGTAGAGCAGTACTTC.

This rearrangement joins TRBV30 to TRBJ2-4; no clear D gene. V gave up 2 bases and J gave up 5 bases, with 19 bases separating them. The CDR3 has 16 residues. Germline values: CDR1 GTSNPN, CDR2 SVGIG (reference sequence). The CDR3 nucleotides read TGTGCCTGGAGTCGTGTAAAAACGGATGGGCAAAACATTCAGTACTTC. Protein: CAWSRVKTDGQNIQYF. Using reference TRBV30 and TRBJ2-4 for the parts outside the CDR3, the full variable domain is SQTIHQWPATLVQPVGSPLSLECTVEGTSNPNLYWYRQAAGRGLQLLFYSVGIGQISSEVPQNLSASRPQDRQFILSSKKLLLSDSGFYLCAWSRVKTDGQNIQYFGAGTRLSVL.

V usage is TRBV25-1 and J usage is TRBJ2-1; D uncertain. V lost 3 bases, J lost 8 bases, and 14 bases lay in between. Germline-derived CDR1 and CDR2 are MGHDK and SYGVNS. CDR3 length equals 14 residues. As DNA, the CDR3 is TGTGCCAGCAGTGAGGCAGCGCCAATGCATGAGCAGTTCTTC. Protein: CASSEAAPMHEQFF. Combining the CDR3 with reference TRBV25-1 and TRBJ2-1 gives the whole variable domain EADIYQTPRYLVIGTGKKITLECSQTMGHDKMYWYQQDPGMELHLIHYSYGVNSTEKGDLSSESTVSRIRTEHFPLTLESARPSHTSQYLCASSEAAPMHEQFFGPGTRLTVL.

This chain joins TRBV18 and TRBJ2-7, with TRBD1 matching over 7 bases. CDR1 is KGHSH, CDR2 LQKENI, per germline. V dropped 5 bases and J dropped 2; count of bases not matched to a gene: 9. The CDR3 contains 15 residues. The CDR3 loop is CASSEGRDSPYEQYF. CDR3 sequence (DNA): TGTGCCAGCTCAGAGGGTCGGGACAGCCCCTACGAGCAGTACTTC.

This clone was seen only a few times. V usage is TRBV7-9 and J usage is TRBJ2-3; 11 nucleotides align to TRBD1. V dropped 5 bases and J dropped 2; count of bases not matched to a gene: 3. CDR1 is SEHNR and CDR2 is FQNEAQ in the germline V gene (reference sequence). There are 15 residues in the CDR3. CDR3 in amino acids: CASSQGQGDTDTQYF. CDR3 sequence (DNA): TGTGCCAGCAGCCAGGGACAGGGGGACACAGATACGCAGTATTTT.

The rearrangement uses TRBV4-1 and TRBJ2-7; D may be TRBD1 (6 bases). CDR3 length: 14 amino acids. CDR1 and CDR2 (germline): MGHRA, YSYEKL. V dropped 4 bases and J dropped 3 bases, with 13 bases sitting between them. The CDR3 bases are TGCGCCAGCAGCCGTACAGGGCCTAACTACGAGCAGTACTTC. Encoded protein: CASSRTGPNYEQYF.

CDR3 region: CASSQSEDEQYF. The CDR3 DNA reads as TGCGCCAGCAGTCAATCCGAGGACGAGCAGTACTTC. The chain links TRBV23-1 to TRBJ2-7; D call uncertain. TRBV23-1 is an ORF for which the function is uncertain. Trimming left V 0 bases short and J 5 bases short, with 5 bases between. This CDR3 has 12 amino acids.

V gene TRBV4-1 combines with J gene TRBJ1-1; TRBD1 aligns across 10 bases. Germline V gene data show CDR1 as MGHRA and CDR2 as YSYEKL. The CDR3 extends over 16 amino acids. V dropped 0 bases and J dropped 1; count of bases not matched to a gene: 2. The CDR3 DNA is TGCGCCAGCAGCCAAGAGAGGACAGGGGGGAACACTGAAGCTTTCTTT. Amino acid sequence: CASSQERTGGNTEAFF.

The CDR3 reads CATGTGRQPQHF. The CDR3 coding sequence is TGTGCCACAGGGACAGGGAGGCAGCCCCAGCATTTT. The V and J genes are TRBV28 and TRBJ1-5; 9 bases align to TRBD1. Germline values: CDR1 MDHEN, CDR2 SYDVKM. V shed 10 bases and J 7 bases; nucleotides not matched to a gene: 5. The CDR3 contains 12 residues.